This T cell receptor (beta chain) was sequenced for a study of blood T cell repertoires in COVID-19. Background on the study: Samples came from the United States, Italy and Spain, spanning acute and convalescent COVID-19. PBMCs, B-cell-depleted T cells, or T cells were the source of the cDNA or gDNA that made up the material.

Assay used: immunoSEQ multiplex PCR; TCRdb lists only in-frame clones, some missing. The sample holds around 87,000 clones, around four fifths seen once. This CDR3 region has 15 residues. Trimming at V came to 5 bases and at J to 2 bases, leaving 7 bases not matched to a gene. The germline V gene encodes CDR1 SGHNT and CDR2 YENEEA. This receptor was taken from a woman older than 75 with acute or convalescent COVID-19. The sequenced material came from peripheral blood. The chain links TRBV11-3 to TRBJ2-3; 7 nucleotides align to TRBD1. CDR3 nucleotide sequence: TGTGCCAGCAGCCAAGGGACAGCCTTCACAGATACGCAGTATTTT. It codes for CASSQGTAFTDTQYF.